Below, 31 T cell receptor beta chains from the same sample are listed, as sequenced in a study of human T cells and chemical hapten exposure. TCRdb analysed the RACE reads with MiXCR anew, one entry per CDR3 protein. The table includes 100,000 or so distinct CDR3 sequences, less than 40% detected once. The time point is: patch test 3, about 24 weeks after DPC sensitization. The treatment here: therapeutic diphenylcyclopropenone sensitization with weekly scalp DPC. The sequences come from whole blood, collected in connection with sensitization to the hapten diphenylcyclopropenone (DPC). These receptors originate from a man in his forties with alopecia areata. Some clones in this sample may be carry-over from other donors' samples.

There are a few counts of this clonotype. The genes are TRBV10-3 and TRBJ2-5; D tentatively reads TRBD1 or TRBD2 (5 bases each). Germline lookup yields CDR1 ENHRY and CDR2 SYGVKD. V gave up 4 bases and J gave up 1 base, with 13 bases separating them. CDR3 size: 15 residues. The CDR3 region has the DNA TGTGCCATCAGTGGCGAGGGCAGGGTCCAAGAGACCCAGTACTTC. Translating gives CAISGEGRVQETQYF.

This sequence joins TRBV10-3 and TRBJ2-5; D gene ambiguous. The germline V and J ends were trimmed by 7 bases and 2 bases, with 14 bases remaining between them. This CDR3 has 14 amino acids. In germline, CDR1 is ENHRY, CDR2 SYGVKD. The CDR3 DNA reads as TGTGCCATCACCGGTTCGTTGCAACAAGAGACCCAGTACTTC. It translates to CAITGSLQQETQYF.

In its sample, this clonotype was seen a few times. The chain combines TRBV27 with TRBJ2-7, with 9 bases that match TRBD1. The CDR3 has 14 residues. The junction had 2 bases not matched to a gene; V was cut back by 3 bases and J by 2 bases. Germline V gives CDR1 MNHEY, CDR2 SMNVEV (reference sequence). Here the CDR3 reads CASSLGQGAYEQYF. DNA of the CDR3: TGTGCCAGCAGTTTGGGACAGGGAGCCTACGAGCAGTACTTC.

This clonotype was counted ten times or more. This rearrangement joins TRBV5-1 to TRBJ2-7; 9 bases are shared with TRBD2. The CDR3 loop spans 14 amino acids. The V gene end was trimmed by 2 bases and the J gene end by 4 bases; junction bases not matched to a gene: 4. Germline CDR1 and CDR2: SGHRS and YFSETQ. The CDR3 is CASSFTSGSYEQYF. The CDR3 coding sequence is TGCGCCAGCAGCTTTACTAGCGGGTCATACGAGCAGTACTTC.

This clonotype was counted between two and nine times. CDR3 nucleotide sequence: TGTGCCATCAGTGAGTCCTCTACGGGCAATCAGCCCCAGCATTTT. Translating gives CAISESSTGNQPQHF. The V call is TRBV10-3, the J call TRBJ1-5; D remains unclear. From germline, CDR1 is ENHRY and CDR2 SYGVKD. The CDR3 has 15 residues. V was pared by 0 bases and J by 2 bases, with 8 bases between.

Here the CDR3 reads CAVRGTSGSGVTDTQYF. As DNA, the CDR3 is TGTGCCGTCCGAGGTACTAGCGGGAGCGGTGTGACAGATACGCAGTATTTT. This chain joins TRBV6-5 and TRBJ2-3; TRBD2 aligns across 11 bases. Trimming took 11 bases from V and 3 from J; bases not matched to a gene: 16. CDR1 is MNHEY and CDR2 is SVGAGI in the germline V gene. This CDR3 spans 17 amino acids.

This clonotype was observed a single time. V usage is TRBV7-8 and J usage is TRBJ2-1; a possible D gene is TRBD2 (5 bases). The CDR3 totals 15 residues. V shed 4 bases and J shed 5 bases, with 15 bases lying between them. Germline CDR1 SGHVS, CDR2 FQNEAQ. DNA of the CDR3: TGTGCCAGCAGCTCCGAGGAGAGTAGCGACAATGAGCAGTTCTTC. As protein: CASSSEESSDNEQFF.

The chain's CDR3 is CASTPSGNEQFF. Here the CDR3 DNA reads TGTGCCAGCACTCCTAGCGGGAATGAGCAGTTCTTC. The V gene is TRBV12-3 or TRBV12-4, the J gene TRBJ2-1, with TRBD2 identical over 8 bases. The CDR3 extends over 12 amino acids. Trimming took 7 bases from V and 7 from J; bases not matched to a gene: 3.

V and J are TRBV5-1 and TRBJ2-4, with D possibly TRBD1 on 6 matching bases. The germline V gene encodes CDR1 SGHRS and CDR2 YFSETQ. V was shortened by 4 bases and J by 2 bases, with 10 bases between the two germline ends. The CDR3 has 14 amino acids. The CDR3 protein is CASSPQGTKNIQYF. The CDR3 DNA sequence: TGCGCCAGCAGCCCACAGGGAACCAAAAACATTCAGTACTTC.

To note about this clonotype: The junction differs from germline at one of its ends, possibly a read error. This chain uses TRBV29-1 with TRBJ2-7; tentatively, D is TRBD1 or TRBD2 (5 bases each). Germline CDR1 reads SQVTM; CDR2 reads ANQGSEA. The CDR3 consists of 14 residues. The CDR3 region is CSVEDGFRGDEQYF. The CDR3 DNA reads TGCAGCGTCGAAGATGGATTCCGAGGGGACGAGCAGTACTTC.

CDR3 bases: TGTGCCAGCAGTTCCTGGACAGGGGGAGGCTATGGCTACACCTTC. It specifies CASSSWTGGGYGYTF. V is TRBV28 and J is TRBJ1-2; TRBD1 matches 10 bases. CDR1 and CDR2 from the germline V gene are MDHEN and SYDVKM. V lost 4 bases to trimming and J lost 4 bases; unmatched junction nucleotides: 6. The CDR3 is 15 residues long.

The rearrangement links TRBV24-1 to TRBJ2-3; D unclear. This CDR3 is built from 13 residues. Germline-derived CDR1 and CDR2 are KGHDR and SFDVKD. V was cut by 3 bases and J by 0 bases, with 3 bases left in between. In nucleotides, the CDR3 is TGTGCCACCAGTGATCATAGCACAGATACGCAGTATTTT. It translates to CATSDHSTDTQYF.

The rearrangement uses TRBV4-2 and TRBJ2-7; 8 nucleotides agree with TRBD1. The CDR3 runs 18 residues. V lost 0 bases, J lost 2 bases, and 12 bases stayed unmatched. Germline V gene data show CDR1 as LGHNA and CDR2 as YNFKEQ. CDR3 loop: CASSQDDSRGRHPYEQYF. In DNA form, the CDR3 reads TGTGCCAGCAGCCAAGACGATAGCAGGGGGCGGCATCCCTACGAGCAGTACTTC.

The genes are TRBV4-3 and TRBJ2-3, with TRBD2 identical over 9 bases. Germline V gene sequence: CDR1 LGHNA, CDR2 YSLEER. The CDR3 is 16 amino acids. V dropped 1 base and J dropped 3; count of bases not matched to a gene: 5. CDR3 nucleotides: TGCGCCAGCAGCCAAGTAGCGGGAGAGGGAACAGATACGCAGTATTTT. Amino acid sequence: CASSQVAGEGTDTQYF.

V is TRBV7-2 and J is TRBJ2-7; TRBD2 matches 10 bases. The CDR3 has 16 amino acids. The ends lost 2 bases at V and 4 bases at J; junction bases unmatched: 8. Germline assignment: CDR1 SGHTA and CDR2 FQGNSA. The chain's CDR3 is CASSLTASGSTYEQYF. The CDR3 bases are TGTGCCAGCAGCTTAACGGCTAGCGGGAGTACTTACGAGCAGTACTTC.

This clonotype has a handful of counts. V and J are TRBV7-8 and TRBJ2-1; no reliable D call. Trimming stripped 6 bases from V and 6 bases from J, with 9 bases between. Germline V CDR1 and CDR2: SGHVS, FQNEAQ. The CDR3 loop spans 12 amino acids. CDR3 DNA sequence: TGTGCCAGCAGTCAAGCAATCAATGAGCAGTTCTTC. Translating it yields CASSQAINEQFF.

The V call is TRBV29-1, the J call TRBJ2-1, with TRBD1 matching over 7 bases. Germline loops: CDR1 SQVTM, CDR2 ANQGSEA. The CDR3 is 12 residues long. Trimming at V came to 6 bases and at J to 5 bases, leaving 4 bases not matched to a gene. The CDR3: CSVGTVNNEQFF. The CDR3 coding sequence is TGCAGCGTAGGGACAGTAAACAATGAGCAGTTCTTC.

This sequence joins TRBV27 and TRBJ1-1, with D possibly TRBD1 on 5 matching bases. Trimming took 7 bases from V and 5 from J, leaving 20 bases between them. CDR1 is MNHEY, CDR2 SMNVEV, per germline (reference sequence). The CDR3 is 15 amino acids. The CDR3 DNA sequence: TGTGCCAGCATCCCCTTGTGGGGCCCACGGACTGAAGCTTTCTTT. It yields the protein CASIPLWGPRTEAFF.

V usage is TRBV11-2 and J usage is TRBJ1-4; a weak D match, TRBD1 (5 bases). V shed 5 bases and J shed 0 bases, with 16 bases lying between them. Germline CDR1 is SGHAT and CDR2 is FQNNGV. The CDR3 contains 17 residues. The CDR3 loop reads CASSARHRSATNEKLFF. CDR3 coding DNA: TGTGCCAGCAGCGCCCGGCACAGGAGCGCAACTAATGAAAAACTGTTTTTT.

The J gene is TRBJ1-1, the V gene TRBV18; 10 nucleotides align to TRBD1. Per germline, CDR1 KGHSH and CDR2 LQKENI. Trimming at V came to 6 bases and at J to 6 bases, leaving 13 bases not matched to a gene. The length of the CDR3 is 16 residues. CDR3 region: CASSKSSGTGVSEAFF. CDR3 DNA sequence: TGTGCCAGCTCCAAATCATCCGGGACAGGGGTATCTGAAGCTTTCTTT.

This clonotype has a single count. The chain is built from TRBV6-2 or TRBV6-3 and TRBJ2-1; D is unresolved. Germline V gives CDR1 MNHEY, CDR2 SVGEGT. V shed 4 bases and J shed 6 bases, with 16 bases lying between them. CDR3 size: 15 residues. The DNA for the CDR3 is TGTGCCAGCAGTTCCGCGAGTTGGTTTTCCAATGAGCAGTTCTTC. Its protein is CASSSASWFSNEQFF.

CDR3 sequence reads: CSARDRDSSGANVLTF. The CDR3 DNA reads TGCAGTGCTAGAGACCGGGACAGCTCTGGGGCCAACGTCCTGACTTTC. The gene calls are TRBV20-1 and TRBJ2-6; 7 bases agree with TRBD1. The CDR3 sequence is 16 residues long. J gave up 0 bases and V 0 bases, and 2 bases lay outside the gene matches. CDR1 and CDR2 (germline): DFQATT, SNEGSKA (reference sequence).

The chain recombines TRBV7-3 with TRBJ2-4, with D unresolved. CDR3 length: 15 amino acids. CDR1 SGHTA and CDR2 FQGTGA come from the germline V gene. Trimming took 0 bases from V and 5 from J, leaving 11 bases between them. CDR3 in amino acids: CASSLTPAWENIQYF. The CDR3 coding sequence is TGTGCCAGCAGCTTAACGCCAGCTTGGGAAAACATTCAGTACTTC.

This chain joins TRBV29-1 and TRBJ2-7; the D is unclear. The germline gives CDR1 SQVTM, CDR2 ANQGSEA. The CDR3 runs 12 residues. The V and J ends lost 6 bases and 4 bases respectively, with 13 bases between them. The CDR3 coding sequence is TGCAGCGTACGCTTACAGCTGTACGAGCAGTACTTC. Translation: CSVRLQLYEQYF.

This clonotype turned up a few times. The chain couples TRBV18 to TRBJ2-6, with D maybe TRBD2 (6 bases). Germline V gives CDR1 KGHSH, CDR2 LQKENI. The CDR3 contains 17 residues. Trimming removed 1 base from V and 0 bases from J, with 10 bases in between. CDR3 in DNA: TGTGCCAGCTCACCACAGAGCGGGCCCTCTGGGGCCAACGTCCTGACTTTC. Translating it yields CASSPQSGPSGANVLTF.

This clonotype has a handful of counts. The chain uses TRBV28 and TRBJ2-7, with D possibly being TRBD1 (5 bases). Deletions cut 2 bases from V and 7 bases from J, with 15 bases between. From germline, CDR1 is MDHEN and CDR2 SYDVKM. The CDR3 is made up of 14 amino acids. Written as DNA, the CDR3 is TGTGCCAGCAGTTTAAGGCCGCTCTCAGGGGAGCAGTACTTC. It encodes CASSLRPLSGEQYF.

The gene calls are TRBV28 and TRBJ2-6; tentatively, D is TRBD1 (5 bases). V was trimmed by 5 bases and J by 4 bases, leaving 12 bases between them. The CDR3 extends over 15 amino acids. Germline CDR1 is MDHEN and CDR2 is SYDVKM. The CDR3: CASSQGVPGANVLTF. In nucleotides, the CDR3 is TGTGCCAGCAGTCAAGGGGTCCCCGGGGCCAACGTCCTGACTTTC.

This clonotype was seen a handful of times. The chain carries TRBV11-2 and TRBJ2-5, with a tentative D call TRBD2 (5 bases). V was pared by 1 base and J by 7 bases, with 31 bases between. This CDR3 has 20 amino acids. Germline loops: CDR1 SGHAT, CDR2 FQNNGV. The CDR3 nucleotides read TGTGCCAGCAGCTTAGGCCCTAAGAGAGGGAAGGCTACACGCATGGGGACCCAGTACTTC. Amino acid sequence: CASSLGPKRGKATRMGTQYF.

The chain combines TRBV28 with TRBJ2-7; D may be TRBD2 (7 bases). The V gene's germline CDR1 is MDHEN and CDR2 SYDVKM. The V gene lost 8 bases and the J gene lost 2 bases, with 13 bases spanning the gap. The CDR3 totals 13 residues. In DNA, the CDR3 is TGTGCCAGCCATGGGGGGGCTGCCTACGAGCAGTACTTC. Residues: CASHGGAAYEQYF.

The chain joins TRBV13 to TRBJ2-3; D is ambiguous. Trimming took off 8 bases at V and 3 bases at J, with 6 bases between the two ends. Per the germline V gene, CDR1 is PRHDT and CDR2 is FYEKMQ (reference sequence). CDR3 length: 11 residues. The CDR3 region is CASDRTDTQYF. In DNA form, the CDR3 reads TGTGCCAGCGACCGAACAGATACGCAGTATTTT.

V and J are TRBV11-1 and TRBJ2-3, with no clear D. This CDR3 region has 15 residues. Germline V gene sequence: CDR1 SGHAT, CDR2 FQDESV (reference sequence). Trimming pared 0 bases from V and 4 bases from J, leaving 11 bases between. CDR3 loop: CASSLAVSRADTQYF. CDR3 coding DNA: TGTGCCAGCAGCTTAGCGGTCAGTAGAGCAGATACGCAGTATTTT.